This entry describes one T cell receptor (beta chain). These data belong to a study of T-cell memory formation after mild COVID-19. TCRdb passed the 5' RACE reads through MiXCR, listing each CDR3 protein once. Of around 100,000 distinct CDR3 sequences in the sample, around a fifth were seen once. Germline CDR1 reads SGHRS; CDR2 reads YFSETQ. V lost 0 bases and J lost 3; bases outside the gene matches: 3. CDR3 length: 14 amino acids. This chain joins TRBV5-1 and TRBJ2-7, with TRBD1 matching 7 bases. Input material: PBMCs or a T cell subset sorted from them (not recorded which). The source of this sequence is a young man who had mild COVID-19 (a few samples of this study predate the infection). Cell type and time point are not known. The CDR3 region is CASSLAGDSYEQYF. CDR3 DNA: TGCGCCAGCAGCTTGGCAGGGGACAGCTACGAGCAGTACTTC.